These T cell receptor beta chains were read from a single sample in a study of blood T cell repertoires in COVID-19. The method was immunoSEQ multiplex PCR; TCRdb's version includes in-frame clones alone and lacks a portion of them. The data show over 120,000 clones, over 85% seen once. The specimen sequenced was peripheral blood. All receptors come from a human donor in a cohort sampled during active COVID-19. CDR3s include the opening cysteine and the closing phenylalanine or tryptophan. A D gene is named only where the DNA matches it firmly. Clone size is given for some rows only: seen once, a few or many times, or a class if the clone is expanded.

CDR3aa: CASSPNPGGAEAFF; CDR3nt: TGCGCCAGCAGCCCAAACCCCGGGGGAGCTGAAGCTTTCTTT; j_gene: TRBJ1-1; d_gene: -; abundance: -; v_gene: TRBV5-1
CDR3aa: CASSEAMAWGRGGRSYNEQFF; CDR3nt: TGTGCCAGCAGTGAAGCAATGGCGTGGGGACGAGGGGGCCGCTCCTACAATGAGCAGTTCTTC; j_gene: TRBJ2-1; d_gene: TRBD1; abundance: -; v_gene: TRBV2
CDR3aa: CASSYLPLANTGELFF; CDR3nt: TGTGCCAGCAGTTACTTGCCACTCGCGAACACCGGGGAGCTGTTTTTT; j_gene: TRBJ2-2; d_gene: -; abundance: -; v_gene: TRBV6-2/TRBV6-3
CDR3aa: CASGQEYGYTF; CDR3nt: TGTGCCAGTGGACAGGAATATGGCTACACCTTC; j_gene: TRBJ1-2; d_gene: TRBD1; abundance: -; v_gene: TRBV12-3/TRBV12-4
CDR3aa: CASSYLTAPNQPQHF; CDR3nt: TGTGCCAGCAGTTACCTTACAGCCCCCAATCAGCCCCAGCATTTT; j_gene: TRBJ1-5; d_gene: -; abundance: -; v_gene: TRBV6-2/TRBV6-3
CDR3aa: CASSQDGQDGNTIYF; CDR3nt: TGTGCCAGCAGCCAAGACGGACAGGATGGAAACACCATATATTTT; j_gene: TRBJ1-3; d_gene: TRBD1; abundance: -; v_gene: TRBV4-2
CDR3aa: CASSADRDRPRDYGYTF; CDR3nt: TGTGCCAGCAGCGCAGACCGGGACAGGCCAAGGGACTATGGCTACACCTTC; j_gene: TRBJ1-2; d_gene: TRBD1; abundance: -; v_gene: TRBV9
CDR3aa: CASGETENTEAFF; CDR3nt: TGTGCCAGCGGCGAGACAGAGAACACTGAAGCTTTCTTT; j_gene: TRBJ1-1; d_gene: -; abundance: -; v_gene: TRBV2
CDR3aa: CASSETQGEAGNTIYF; CDR3nt: TGTGCCAGCAGTGAAACACAGGGGGAAGCTGGAAACACCATATATTTT; j_gene: TRBJ1-3; d_gene: TRBD1; abundance: -; v_gene: TRBV2
CDR3aa: CASSQDPARRDYIYEQYF; CDR3nt: TGTGCCAGCAGCCAAGACCCAGCGCGGCGGGACTACATATACGAGCAGTACTTC; j_gene: TRBJ2-7; d_gene: TRBD2; abundance: -; v_gene: TRBV4-2
CDR3aa: CASSLGGGITSTDTQYF; CDR3nt: TGTGCCAGCAGCTTGGGCGGGGGCATTACTAGCACAGATACGCAGTATTTT; j_gene: TRBJ2-3; d_gene: -; abundance: few; v_gene: TRBV7-3
CDR3aa: CASTPLGTGGYNEQFF; CDR3nt: TGTGCCAGCACCCCCTTGGGGACAGGGGGTTACAATGAGCAGTTCTTC; j_gene: TRBJ2-1; d_gene: TRBD1; abundance: -; v_gene: TRBV16
CDR3aa: CASSTLDIAETQYF; CDR3nt: TGTGCCAGCAGCACCTTAGACATAGCGGAGACCCAGTACTTC; j_gene: TRBJ2-5; d_gene: -; abundance: -; v_gene: TRBV5-4
CDR3aa: CASSGLGAGGRSGELFF; CDR3nt: TGTGCCAGCAGCGGGTTAGGAGCGGGGGGGCGTTCCGGGGAGCTGTTTTTT; j_gene: TRBJ2-2; d_gene: TRBD2; abundance: -; v_gene: TRBV9
CDR3aa: CASSYSIGGTGFGAFF; CDR3nt: TGTGCCAGCAGTTACTCGATTGGGGGGACAGGATTCGGGGCTTTCTTT; j_gene: TRBJ1-1; d_gene: TRBD1; abundance: -; v_gene: TRBV6-5
CDR3aa: CASSLEGSQPQHF; CDR3nt: TGCGCCAGCAGCTTGGAAGGGAGTCAGCCCCAGCATTTT; j_gene: TRBJ1-5; d_gene: -; abundance: few; v_gene: TRBV5-1
CDR3aa: CASSLRVGSSNQPQHF; CDR3nt: TGTGCCAGCAGCTTGAGGGTAGGGAGTAGCAATCAGCCCCAGCATTTT; j_gene: TRBJ1-5; d_gene: -; abundance: few; v_gene: TRBV5-8
CDR3aa: CASSLDGGADYGYTF; CDR3nt: TGCGCCAGCAGCTTGGATGGGGGCGCGGATTATGGCTACACCTTC; j_gene: TRBJ1-2; d_gene: -; abundance: few; v_gene: TRBV5-1
CDR3aa: CSVQQGRNTEAFF; CDR3nt: TGCAGCGTTCAACAGGGGAGGAACACTGAAGCTTTCTTT; j_gene: TRBJ1-1; d_gene: TRBD1; abundance: few; v_gene: TRBV29-1
CDR3aa: CASSLWRGNEQFF; CDR3nt: TGTGCCAGCAGCTTGTGGCGGGGCAATGAGCAGTTCTTC; j_gene: TRBJ2-1; d_gene: -; abundance: -; v_gene: TRBV5-5
CDR3aa: CASSLQGDVYNEQFF; CDR3nt: TGCGCCAGCAGCTTGCAGGGGGACGTATACAATGAGCAGTTCTTC; j_gene: TRBJ2-1; d_gene: TRBD1; abundance: -; v_gene: TRBV5-1
CDR3aa: CASSEGTGADTQYF; CDR3nt: TGTGCCAGCAGTGAGGGGACAGGGGCAGATACGCAGTATTTT; j_gene: TRBJ2-3; d_gene: TRBD1; abundance: -; v_gene: TRBV6-4
CDR3aa: CASSLLAGASYEQHF; CDR3nt: TGCGCCAGCAGCTTACTAGCGGGGGCATCCTACGAGCAGCACTTC; j_gene: TRBJ2-7; d_gene: TRBD2; abundance: -; v_gene: TRBV5-1
CDR3aa: CASSGRLAGEQYF; CDR3nt: TGTGCCAGCAGCGGCAGACTGGCGGGAGAGCAGTACTTC; j_gene: TRBJ2-7; d_gene: -; abundance: once; v_gene: TRBV7-2
CDR3aa: CASSQRRQGRGKLFF; CDR3nt: TGTGCCAGCAGCCAGAGGAGACAGGGGCGGGGAAAACTGTTTTTT; j_gene: TRBJ1-4; d_gene: TRBD1; abundance: -; v_gene: TRBV3-1/TRBV3-2
CDR3aa: CASSQALTGAYEQYF; CDR3nt: TGCGCCAGCAGCCAAGCTTTGACAGGCGCCTACGAGCAGTACTTC; j_gene: TRBJ2-7; d_gene: -; abundance: -; v_gene: TRBV4-3
CDR3aa: CASSEPSGGINTGELFF; CDR3nt: TGTGCCAGCAGTGAACCGAGCGGGGGGATAAACACCGGGGAGCTGTTTTTT; j_gene: TRBJ2-2; d_gene: TRBD2; abundance: -; v_gene: TRBV2
CDR3aa: CASTPGNSGNTIYF; CDR3nt: TGCGCCAGCACTCCAGGCAACTCTGGAAACACCATATATTTT; j_gene: TRBJ1-3; d_gene: -; abundance: once; v_gene: TRBV5-1
CDR3aa: CASSSRSSRSNQPQHF; CDR3nt: TGTGCCAGCAGTTCCCGGTCCTCTCGGAGCAATCAGCCCCAGCATTTT; j_gene: TRBJ1-5; d_gene: -; abundance: -; v_gene: TRBV6-2/TRBV6-3